What follows is one TCR beta chain and its context. This sample was included in a study of response to subunit inactivated influenza vaccine. There are 14 residues in the CDR3. After removal of 6 bases from V and 2 bases from J, the junction contained 5 bases not matched to a gene. The germline V gene has CDR1 SQVTM and CDR2 ANQGSEA. TCRdb re-called the RT-PCR reads through MiXCR, storing one row per CDR3 protein. The data show roughly 620,000 distinct CDR3 sequences, 11% seen once. The sample was also reused in another study, on T cells expressing NK-cell markers. From that paper: UMIs accompanied the 5'RACE template switching by which TCR beta cDNA was made. Investigators obtained TCR beta repertoires from sorted CD3+CD56+NKG2C+, CD3+CD56+NKG2C- and CD3+CD56-NKG2C+ T cells. Restriction of sorting to alpha-beta TCR T cells was accomplished in several experiments using an anti-gamma-delta TCR antibody. Also leading the CD3+CD56-NKG2C+ fraction in several donors were these clonotypes.

The TCR originated in a man aged 50 or older who received an inactivated influenza vaccine. The specimen was PBMCs from blood, collected on the day of vaccination. J is TRBJ2-7 and V is TRBV29-1; TRBD2 aligns across 12 bases. This chain's CDR3 is CSVRLAGVPYEQYF. The CDR3 DNA follows: TGCAGCGTAAGACTAGCGGGAGTTCCCTACGAGCAGTACTTC.